Listed below are T cell receptor beta chains from one sample, sequenced in a study of shared clonotypes between healthy human individuals. The data were produced by immunoSEQ multiplex PCR, yet TCRdb's version contains in-frame clones alone and is incomplete. This table has some 2,000,000 clones, 85% to 95% appearing once. Sequencing was done on a sample of naive CD4+ T cells sorted from blood. The receptors derive from a man aged 18 to 29 in good health. CDR3s include the opening cysteine and the closing phenylalanine or tryptophan. D genes are given only for firm matches. The listing skips clone size in some rows; elsewhere it reads once, few, many or a size class.

J gene,D gene,V gene,clone size,CDR3 DNA,CDR3 protein
TRBJ2-6,.,TRBV9,.,TGTGCCAGCAGCGTAGCGGGACGGTATAACTCTGGGGCCAACGTCCTGACTTTC,CASSVAGRYNSGANVLTF
TRBJ1-1,.,TRBV10-3,.,TGTGCCATCAGTCCCCAGGGAGGAAGCATGAACACTGAAGCTTTCTTT,CAISPQGGSMNTEAFF
TRBJ1-3,TRBD1,TRBV10-3,.,TGTGCCATCAGTGGACAGGGCTCTGGAAACACCATATATTTT,CAISGQGSGNTIYF
TRBJ2-7,TRBD1,TRBV5-5,.,TGTGCCAGCAGCCTTACCGGGACAGGCTACGAGCAGTACTTC,CASSLTGTGYEQYF
TRBJ1-3,.,TRBV7-9,.,TGTGCCAGCAGCCCCCCCGGGGGCGGGAGTAACACCATATATTTT,CASSPPGGGSNTIYF
TRBJ1-4,TRBD1,TRBV7-9,.,TGTGCCAGCACCATGACAGGGGCTTATAATGAAAAACTGTTTTTT,CASTMTGAYNEKLFF
TRBJ2-1,.,TRBV9,.,TGTGCCAGCAGCGACCGGGCTCGCTCCTACAATGAGCAGTTCTTC,CASSDRARSYNEQFF
TRBJ2-7,.,TRBV19,.,TGTGCCAGTAGACGGACAGCCCTTGGGGACGAGCAGTACTTC,CASRRTALGDEQYF
TRBJ2-7,.,TRBV9,once,TGTGCCAGCAGCGTAGGAGGTTGGGACCTCATCTCCTACGAGCAGTACTTC,CASSVGGWDLISYEQYF
TRBJ2-7,.,TRBV21-1,.,TGTGCCAGCAGCAAAGCGGGGGAGGGTATCGACGAGCAGTACTTC,CASSKAGEGIDEQYF
TRBJ1-2,.,TRBV28,.,TGTGCCAGCAGTTCGAGGGGCACTAGTGGCTACACCTTC,CASSSRGTSGYTF
TRBJ2-7,.,TRBV6-6,.,TGTGCCAGCAGTTACGCCGACGGCTCCTACGAGCAGTACTTC,CASSYADGSYEQYF
TRBJ1-3,TRBD1,TRBV30,.,TGTGCCTGGAGTGTACACAGGGGTGGAAACACCATATATTTT,CAWSVHRGGNTIYF
TRBJ2-7,.,TRBV11-2,.,TGTGCCAGCAGCCCCGTCCTGCCCTCCTACGAGCAGTACTTC,CASSPVLPSYEQYF
TRBJ2-7,TRBD1,TRBV30,few,TGTGCCTGGAGTAAGGACAGGGGGATCTACGAGCAGTACTTC,CAWSKDRGIYEQYF
TRBJ1-1,.,TRBV19,.,TGTGCCAGTAGATGGGAAGGGGGTGCTTTCTTT,CASRWEGGAFF
TRBJ2-5,TRBD2,TRBV6-5,.,TGTGCCAGCAGTTCTCTTAGCGGGGGTTACCAAGAGACCCAGTACTTC,CASSSLSGGYQETQYF
TRBJ1-5,.,TRBV2,few,TGTGCCAGCAGTGATAGGGGCCGACAGCCCCAGCATTTT,CASSDRGRQPQHF
TRBJ2-1,.,TRBV7-7,.,TGTGCTAGCAGCTTAGGGGCGGGAACCTACAATGAGCAGTTCTTC,CASSLGAGTYNEQFF
TRBJ2-6,.,TRBV29-1,once,TGCAGCGTTGAAGGAGGGAGCTCTGGGGCCAACGTCCTGACTTTC,CSVEGGSSGANVLTF
TRBJ2-2,TRBD1,TRBV15,once,TGTGCCACCAGCAGAGAACAAAAAACAGGGGTGAACACCGGGGAGCTGTTTTTT,CATSREQKTGVNTGELFF
TRBJ1-2,.,TRBV9,.,TGTGCCAGCAGCGTAGGTTTGGGTACAGGGCGCGGGTTCTATGGCTACACCTTC,CASSVGLGTGRGFYGYTF
TRBJ1-1,.,TRBV30,.,TGTGCCTGGAGTGTCCGGGGCTGGAGCTCTGAAGCTTTCTTT,CAWSVRGWSSEAFF
TRBJ1-1,.,TRBV29-1,.,TGCAGCGTTCGAAGAAACAGGGACACTGAAGCTTTCTTT,CSVRRNRDTEAFF
TRBJ1-6,.,TRBV27,.,TGTGCCAGCAGTAGGTCCGGATCACCCCTCCACTTT,CASSRSGSPLHF
TRBJ1-2,.,TRBV27,.,TGTGCCAGCAGTTTCTCCAGGGCTGGGGGCTACACCTTC,CASSFSRAGGYTF
TRBJ2-2,.,TRBV5-8,.,TGTGCCAGCAGCTTTCGGACGTACGAAATAGGCTACACCGGGGAGCTGTTTTTT,CASSFRTYEIGYTGELFF
TRBJ2-7,TRBD1,TRBV5-5,few,TGTGCCAGCAGCCCCTCCGGGACAGGGATCTACGAGCAGTACTTC,CASSPSGTGIYEQYF
TRBJ1-6,.,TRBV10-2,few,TGCGCCAGCAGGGGGCAGATCAATTCACCCCTCCACTTT,CASRGQINSPLHF
TRBJ2-5,.,TRBV7-8,.,TGTGCCAGCAGCTTATGGGAGAAAGAGACCCAGTACTTC,CASSLWEKETQYF
TRBJ2-7,TRBD2,TRBV6-5,.,TGTGCCAGCAGTCTTAGCGGGAAGGGACCCTACCAGCAGTACTTC,CASSLSGKGPYQQYF
TRBJ1-2,TRBD1,TRBV11-3,.,TGTGCCAGCAGCTTAAGGTTGGCAGGGGGCGTATATGGCTACACCTTC,CASSLRLAGGVYGYTF
TRBJ2-1,.,TRBV28,.,TGTGCCAGCAGTCATACTAGGGACTCCTACAATGAGCAGTTCTTC,CASSHTRDSYNEQFF
TRBJ2-1,TRBD2,TRBV10-3,.,TGTGCCATCAGTGGCACTAGCGGGGGCCACAATGAGCAGTTCTTC,CAISGTSGGHNEQFF
TRBJ1-2,.,TRBV5-4,.,TGTGCCAGCAGCTTTTATGGGGTTATGAACTATGGCTACACCTTC,CASSFYGVMNYGYTF
TRBJ2-7,TRBD1,TRBV5-1,.,TGCGCCAGCAGCTCCCGACAGGGGGGTACCTACGAGCAGTACTTC,CASSSRQGGTYEQYF